This TCR beta chain was recorded in a study of technical replicates of blood from a handful of donors. Trimming shortened V by 4 bases and J by 5 bases, and 18 bases separated the two germline ends. CDR3 length: 16 residues. Germline CDR1 and CDR2: MGHRA and YSYEKL. A single count supports this clone. The assay was immunoSEQ multiplex PCR, and TCRdb's table has in-frame clones only and misses some. This sample yields about 75,000 clones, of which 90% to 95% are seen a single time; 0.37% belongs to the top ten. The rearrangement uses TRBV4-1 and TRBJ2-1; D gene unclear. Sequencing input: T cells isolated from PBMCs. This sequence was found in a human donor in good health. Some clones in this sample may be carry-over from other donors' samples. The CDR3 nucleotides are TGCGCCAGCAGCCCTATTGGTCGGAGAAGAAACAATGAGCAGTTCTTC. Translated: CASSPIGRRRNNEQFF.